This T cell receptor (beta chain) was captured in a study of CD8+ T cells in alopecia areata. Whole-study context: Scalp area affected, as a percentage, set the severity score of treated patients. Whole-study results and caveats: Tofacitinib produced a significant decrease in scalp clonality and in expanded CD8+ clones among the top 100. Shared TCR sequences were less clear between patients than in mice, possibly partly from HLA diversity.

Treatment denoted: oral pan-JAK inhibitor, 5-10 mg twice daily. Germline CDR1 is LGHNA and CDR2 is YSLEER. V gave up 4 bases and J gave up 6 bases; unmatched junction bases: 9. The CDR3 covers 15 residues. RNA, once extracted, was reverse transcribed into cDNA for use as the sequencing template. Clones were read by immunoSEQ multiplex PCR, and TCRdb kept only the in-frame ones, dropping some. The sample shows roughly 210,000 clones, about 40% of them seen only once. Concerning this clone: Antigen unknown.

The sequence was obtained from a human donor with alopecia areata. Here the sequenced sample was CD4+ T cells sorted from blood, taken at approximately week 36, from a patient treated with tofacitinib. The V call is TRBV4-3, the J call TRBJ1-5; 7 bases fit TRBD1. CDR3 in amino acids: CASSPADREGQPQHF. The CDR3 region has the DNA TGCGCCAGCAGCCCGGCCGACAGGGAAGGTCAGCCCCAGCATTTT.